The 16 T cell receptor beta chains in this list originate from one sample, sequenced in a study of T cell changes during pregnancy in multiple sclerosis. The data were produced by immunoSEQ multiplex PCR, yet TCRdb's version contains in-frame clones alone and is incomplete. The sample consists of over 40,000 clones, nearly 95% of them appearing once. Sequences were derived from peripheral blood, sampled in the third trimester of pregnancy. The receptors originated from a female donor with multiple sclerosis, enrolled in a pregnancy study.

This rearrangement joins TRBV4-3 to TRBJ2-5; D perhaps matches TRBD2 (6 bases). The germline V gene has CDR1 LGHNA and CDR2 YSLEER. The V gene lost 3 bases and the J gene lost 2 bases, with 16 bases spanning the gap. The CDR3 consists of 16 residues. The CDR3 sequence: CASSQGGSGPQETQYF. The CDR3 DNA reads TGCGCCAGCAGCCAGGGAGGAAGCGGACCGCAAGAGACCCAGTACTTC.

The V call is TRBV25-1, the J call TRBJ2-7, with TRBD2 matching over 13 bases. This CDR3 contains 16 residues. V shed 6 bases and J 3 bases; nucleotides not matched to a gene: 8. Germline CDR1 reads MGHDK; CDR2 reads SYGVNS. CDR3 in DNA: TGTGCCAGCAGGCCCTTGGGACTAGCGGGAAGCTACGAGCAGTACTTC. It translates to CASRPLGLAGSYEQYF.

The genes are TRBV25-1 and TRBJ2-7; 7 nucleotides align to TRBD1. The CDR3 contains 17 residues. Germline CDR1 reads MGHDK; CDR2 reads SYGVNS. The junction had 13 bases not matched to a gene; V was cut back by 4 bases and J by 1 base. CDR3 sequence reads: CASSAFTGTASSYEQYF. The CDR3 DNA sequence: TGTGCCAGCAGTGCCTTCACCGGGACAGCATCATCCTACGAGCAGTACTTC.

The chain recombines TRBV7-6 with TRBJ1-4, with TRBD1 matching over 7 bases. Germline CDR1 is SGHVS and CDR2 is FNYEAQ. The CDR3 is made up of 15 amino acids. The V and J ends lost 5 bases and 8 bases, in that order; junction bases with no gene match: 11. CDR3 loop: CASSPRQGGHEKLFF. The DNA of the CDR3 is TGTGCCAGCAGCCCTCGACAGGGCGGGCACGAAAAACTGTTTTTT.

The CDR3 is CASSFYRYNEQFF. CDR3 coding DNA: TGTGCCAGCAGTTTCTACAGATACAATGAGCAGTTCTTC. The genes are TRBV6-6 and TRBJ2-1, with unresolved D. V was trimmed by 4 bases and J by 4 bases, leaving 8 bases between them. Germline lookup yields CDR1 MNHNY and CDR2 SVGAGI (reference sequence). The length of the CDR3 is 13 residues.

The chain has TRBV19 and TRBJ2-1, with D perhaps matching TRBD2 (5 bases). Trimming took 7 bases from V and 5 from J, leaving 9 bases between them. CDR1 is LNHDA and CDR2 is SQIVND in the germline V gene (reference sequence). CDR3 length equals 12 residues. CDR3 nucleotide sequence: TGTGCCAGTACCACGAGGGACAATGAGCAGTTCTTC. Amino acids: CASTTRDNEQFF.

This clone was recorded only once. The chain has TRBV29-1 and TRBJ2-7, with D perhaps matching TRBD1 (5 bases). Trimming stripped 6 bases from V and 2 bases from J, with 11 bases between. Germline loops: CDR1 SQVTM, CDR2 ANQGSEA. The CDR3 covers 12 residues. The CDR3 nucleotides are TGCAGCGTGGGCAGGGATCCCTACGAGCAGTACTTC. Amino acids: CSVGRDPYEQYF.

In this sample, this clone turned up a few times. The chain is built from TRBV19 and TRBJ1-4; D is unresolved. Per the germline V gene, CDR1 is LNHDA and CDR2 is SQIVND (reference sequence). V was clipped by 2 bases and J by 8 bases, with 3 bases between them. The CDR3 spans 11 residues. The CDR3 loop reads CASSITEKLFF. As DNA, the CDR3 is TGTGCCAGTAGTATAACAGAAAAACTGTTTTTT.

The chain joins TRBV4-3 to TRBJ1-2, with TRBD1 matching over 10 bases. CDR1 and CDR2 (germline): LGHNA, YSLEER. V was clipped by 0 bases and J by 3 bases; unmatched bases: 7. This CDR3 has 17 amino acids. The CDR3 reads CASSQDRGQGVYYGYTF. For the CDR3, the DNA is TGCGCCAGCAGCCAAGACCGCGGACAGGGGGTTTACTATGGCTACACCTTC.

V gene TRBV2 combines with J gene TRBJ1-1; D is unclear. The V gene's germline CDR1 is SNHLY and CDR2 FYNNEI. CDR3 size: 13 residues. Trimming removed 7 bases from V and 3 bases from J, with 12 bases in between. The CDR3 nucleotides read TGTGCCAGCATCCTGTTCGGGGACACTGAAGCTTTCTTT. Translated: CASILFGDTEAFF.

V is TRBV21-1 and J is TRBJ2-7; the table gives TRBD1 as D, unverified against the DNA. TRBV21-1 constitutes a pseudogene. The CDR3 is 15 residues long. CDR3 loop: CASSPSGTGAYEQYF. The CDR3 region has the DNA TGTGCCAGCAGCCCTTCCGGGACAGGGGCCTACGAGCAGTACTTC.

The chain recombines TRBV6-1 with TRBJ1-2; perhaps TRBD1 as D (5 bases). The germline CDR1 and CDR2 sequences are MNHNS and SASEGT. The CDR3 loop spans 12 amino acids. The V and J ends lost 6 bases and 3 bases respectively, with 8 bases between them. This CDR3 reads CASSAGYYGYTF. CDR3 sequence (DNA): TGTGCCAGCAGCGCAGGGTACTATGGCTACACCTTC.

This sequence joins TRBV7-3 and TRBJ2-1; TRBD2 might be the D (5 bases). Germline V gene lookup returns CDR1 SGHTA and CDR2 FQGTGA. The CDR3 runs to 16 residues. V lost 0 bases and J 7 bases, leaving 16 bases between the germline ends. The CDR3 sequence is CASSLTLARSGNEQFF. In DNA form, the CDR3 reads TGTGCCAGCAGCTTAACGTTAGCGCGTTCGGGTAATGAGCAGTTCTTC.

In DNA, the CDR3 is TGTGCCAGCAGCGGACAGGGGGCCTTATCTGGGGCCAACGTCCTGACTTTC. It translates to CASSGQGALSGANVLTF. V usage is TRBV5-8 and J usage is TRBJ2-6, with 11 bases lining up with TRBD1. Unmatched junction bases numbered 4, after V lost 4 bases and J lost 1 base. This CDR3 comprises 17 residues. Germline assignment: CDR1 SGHTS and CDR2 YDEGEE. The variable domain in full, with the rest retrieved from reference TRBV5-8 and TRBJ2-6, is EAGVTQSPTHLIKTRGQQATLRCSPISGHTSVYWYQQALGLGLQFLLWYDEGEERNRGNFPPRFSGRQFPNYSSELNVNALELEDSALYLCASSGQGALSGANVLTFGAGSRLTVL.

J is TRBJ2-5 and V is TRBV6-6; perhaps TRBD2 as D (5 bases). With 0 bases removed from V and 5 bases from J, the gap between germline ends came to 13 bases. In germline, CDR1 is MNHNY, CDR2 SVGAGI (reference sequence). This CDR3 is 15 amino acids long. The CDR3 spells CASSYSGLPTETQYF. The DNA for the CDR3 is TGTGCCAGCAGTTACTCTGGACTCCCTACGGAGACCCAGTACTTC.

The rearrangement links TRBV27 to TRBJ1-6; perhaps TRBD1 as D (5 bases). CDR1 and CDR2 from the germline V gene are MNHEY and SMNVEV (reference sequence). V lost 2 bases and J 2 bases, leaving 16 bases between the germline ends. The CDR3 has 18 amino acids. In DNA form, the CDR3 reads TGTGCCAGCAGTTTAGGAAGAACAGGTGGTCCCTATAATTCACCCCTCCACTTT. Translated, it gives CASSLGRTGGPYNSPLHF.